This T cell receptor beta chain is drawn from a study of somatic mutations in cytotoxic T cells in rheumatoid arthritis. Study-wide results and limits: With age, CD8+ clonality increased in rheumatoid arthritis patients, whereas no such increase appeared in healthy controls.

Sequencing used immunoSEQ multiplex PCR; TCRdb keeps in-frame clones, though not all of them. The sample shows over 15,000 clones, more than 60% of them seen only once. V lost 6 bases and J lost 8, with 19 bases in between. The germline gives CDR1 LNHDA, CDR2 SQIVND (reference sequence). The CDR3 spans 14 residues. Magnetic beads with positive selection isolated CD4+ and CD8+ fractions, whose purity was verified by flow cytometry. As for this clone: As yet, its antigen is unknown.

The chain links TRBV19 to TRBJ1-2; possibly TRBD1 for D (6 bases). The source is an adult with rheumatoid arthritis. Sequencing input: CD8+ T cells sorted from blood. CDR3 DNA: TGTGCCAGTAGCGAGGGCAACAGGGTTGGCGGCTACACCTTC. Translating gives CASSEGNRVGGYTF.